This TCR beta chain was identified in a study of CD8 T cells in ankylosing spondylitis. Broader study findings: With a CD8+ phenotype, disease-linked clones were relatively rare in peripheral blood. Made up of roughly 8 highly homologous variants, a TCR beta motif appeared characteristic of ankylosing spondylitis blood.

This clonotype has more than one count but fewer than ten. As yet, its antigen is unknown. TCRdb ran MiXCR on the 5' RACE reads and lists one entry per CDR3 protein. The table has roughly 120,000 distinct CDR3 sequences, approximately 15% seen once. The sequenced material came from blood, either unsorted or a sorted T cell fraction (not recorded which). This clonotype originated in a female donor with ankylosing spondylitis or in good health (not recorded which).

CDR3 residues: CASSHGQGRTIYF. The CDR3 DNA follows: TGTGCCAGCAGCCACGGACAGGGGAGAACCATATATTTT. The chain carries TRBV3-1 and TRBJ1-3, with TRBD1 matching over 9 bases. V was pared by 3 bases and J by 10 bases, with 4 bases of the junction left unmatched. The length of the CDR3 is 13 residues. Germline V gives CDR1 LGHDT, CDR2 YNNKEL (reference sequence). The whole variable domain, remainder taken from reference TRBV3-1 and TRBJ1-3, is DTAVSQTPKYLVTQMGNDKSIKCEQNLGHDTMYWYKQDSKKFLKIMFSYNNKELIINETVPNRFSPKSPDKAHLNLHINSLELGDSAVYFCASSHGQGRTIYFGEGSWLTVV.